This TCR beta chain was recovered during a study of cytomegalovirus exposure and HLA in healthy donors. Study outcomes and limitations: Most likely, a cluster of highly shared sequence variants arose as a sequencing artifact.

The primer mix had 60 Vbeta and 13 Jbeta primers. TCRdb's table, derived via immunoSEQ multiplex PCR, lists solely in-frame clones and lacks some. The sample shows 90,000 or so clones, 82% of them seen only once. Comment on this clone: The antigen remains undetermined.

This CDR3 is built from 16 residues. Trimming shortened V by 4 bases and J by 8 bases, and 21 bases separated the two germline ends. The germline V gene encodes CDR1 SGHRS and CDR2 YFSETQ. Sequencing input: PBMCs. The chain joins TRBV5-1 to TRBJ2-2, with D perhaps TRBD1 (6 bases). This clonotype originated in a young man in good health and CMV-seropositive. The CDR3, as DNA: TGCGCCAGCAGCCCGGGACAATCGTCGCTTTCAGGGGAGCTGTTTTTT. Its translation: CASSPGQSSLSGELFF.